This T cell receptor (beta chain) was observed in a study of molecular identifiers for immune sequencing clone quantification. Findings of the study overall: Clones above 20 RNA copies contained over 97% of effector molecules but under 1% of naive ones.

It was with previously described methods and listed TCR primers that bulk TCR libraries were made. In TCRdb, the PCR reads were re-called with MiXCR into one record per CDR3 protein. There are 400,000 to 600,000 distinct CDR3 sequences in the sample; roughly 26% occur only once, and about 0.75% lies in the top ten. Isolation of naive CD8 T cells was achieved by sorting on a CD8+CD4-CCR7+CD45RA+ phenotype. This clonotype has more than one count but fewer than ten. Antigen: not known. This clonotype was sampled from a human donor in good health. Some libraries in this study had Jurkat cell RNA spiked in. Sequences were obtained from naive CD8+ T cells from blood, with Jurkat cell RNA spiked in. Subset reported: FACS-sorted CD8+CD4-CCR7+CD45RA+ naive T cells.

The CDR3 region is CASTHAGGERTDTQYF. DNA of the CDR3: TGTGCCAGCACCCACGCAGGGGGAGAACGCACAGATACGCAGTATTTT. The gene calls are TRBV6-6 and TRBJ2-3; 7 bases are a match to TRBD1. Germline-derived CDR1 and CDR2 are MNHNY and SVGAGI (reference sequence). The CDR3 spans 16 residues. J gave up 1 base and V 7 bases, and 11 bases lay outside the gene matches.